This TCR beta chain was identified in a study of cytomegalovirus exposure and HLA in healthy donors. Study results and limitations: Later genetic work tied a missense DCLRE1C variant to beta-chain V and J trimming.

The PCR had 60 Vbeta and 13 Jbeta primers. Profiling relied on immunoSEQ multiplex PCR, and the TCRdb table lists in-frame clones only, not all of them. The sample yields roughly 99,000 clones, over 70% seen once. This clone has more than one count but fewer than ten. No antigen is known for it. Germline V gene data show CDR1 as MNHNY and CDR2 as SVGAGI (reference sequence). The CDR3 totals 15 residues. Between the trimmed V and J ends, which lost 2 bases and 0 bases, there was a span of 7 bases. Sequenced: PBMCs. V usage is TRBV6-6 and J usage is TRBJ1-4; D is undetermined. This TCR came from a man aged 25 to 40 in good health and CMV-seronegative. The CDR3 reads CASSYPPATNEKLFF. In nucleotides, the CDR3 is TGTGCCAGCAGTTACCCCCCCGCAACTAATGAAAAACTGTTTTTT.